Listed below are T cell receptor beta chains from one sample, sequenced in a study of cytomegalovirus exposure and HLA in healthy donors. Here immunoSEQ multiplex PCR was the method, and the copy in TCRdb shows in-frame clones only, minus some. This sample has roughly 120,000 clones, with around four fifths found just once. The material sequenced was PBMCs. The receptors originated from a man aged 35 to 55 in good health and CMV-seronegative. CDR3s include the opening cysteine and the closing phenylalanine or tryptophan. The D gene is left open where the match is weak. Some rows have no size entry. The others give once, few or many, or a class for an expanded clone.

-	TRBJ2-4	TRBV7-8	TRBD2	CASSLGGGGERSIQYF	TGTGCCAGCAGCTTAGGGGGTGGGGGGGAGCGAAGCATTCAGTACTTC
-	TRBJ1-3	TRBV7-8	-	CASSLVRGSTGNTIYF	TGTGCCAGCAGCTTAGTTCGGGGAAGCACTGGAAACACCATATATTTT
-	TRBJ2-7	TRBV7-8	-	CASSLVDSTYEQYF	TGTGCCAGCAGCTTAGTGGACAGCACCTACGAGCAGTACTTC
-	TRBJ2-2	TRBV7-9	-	CASSLGNRVKDTGELFF	TGTGCCAGCAGCTTAGGGAACAGGGTGAAGGACACCGGGGAGCTGTTTTTT
few	TRBJ1-1	TRBV11-2	-	CASSLVGSAASEAFF	TGTGCCAGCAGCTTAGTGGGGAGCGCAGCATCTGAAGCTTTCTTT
-	TRBJ2-7	TRBV18	TRBD1	CASSPGQGHGYEQYF	TGTGCCAGCTCACCCGGACAGGGGCACGGGTACGAGCAGTACTTC
-	TRBJ1-2	TRBV4-3	-	CASSQGSREGYGYTF	TGCGCCAGCAGCCAAGGATCGCGGGAGGGCTATGGCTACACCTTC
-	TRBJ2-7	TRBV27	-	CASSDRTHLSYEQYF	TGTGCCAGCAGTGATCGGACACATCTCTCCTACGAGCAGTACTTC
-	TRBJ1-5	TRBV6-1	-	CASSERGATNQPQHF	TGTGCCAGCAGTGAACGGGGGGCAACTAATCAGCCCCAGCATTTT
once	TRBJ2-3	TRBV4-3	TRBD2	CASSQGRGRVADTQYF	TGCGCCAGCAGCCAAGGACGCGGGAGGGTTGCAGATACGCAGTATTTT
-	TRBJ2-7	TRBV7-2	TRBD1	CASSLATGVPYEQYF	TGTGCCAGCAGCTTAGCGACAGGGGTTCCCTACGAGCAGTACTTC
-	TRBJ1-2	TRBV19	-	CASTIPGVSYGYTF	TGTGCCAGTACCATACCGGGAGTATCCTATGGCTACACCTTC
few	TRBJ2-7	TRBV18	TRBD1	CASSPPGQRDEQYF	TGTGCCAGCTCACCACCGGGACAGAGGGACGAGCAGTACTTC
-	TRBJ2-3	TRBV7-9	-	CASSIYSGFSTDTQYF	TGTGCCAGCAGTATATATAGCGGCTTTTCCACAGATACGCAGTATTTT
-	TRBJ1-6	TRBV18	TRBD1	CATTGQGTSPLHF	TGTGCCACCACGGGACAGGGTACTTCACCCCTCCACTTT
-	TRBJ2-7	TRBV9	TRBD1	CASSRTGDYEQYF	TGTGCCAGCAGCCGGACAGGGGACTACGAGCAGTACTTC
-	TRBJ2-7	TRBV4-1	TRBD2	CASSHGLAATYEQYF	TGCGCCAGCAGCCATGGACTAGCGGCCACCTACGAGCAGTACTTC
-	TRBJ2-2	TRBV11-2	-	CASSPGWVGELFF	TGTGCCAGCAGCCCGGGTTGGGTCGGGGAGCTGTTTTTT
-	TRBJ2-7	TRBV4-2	TRBD1	CASSQNQGAAYEQYF	TGTGCCAGCAGCCAAAACCAGGGGGCAGCGTACGAGCAGTACTTC
once	TRBJ2-7	TRBV2	-	CASSLSYSYEQYF	TGTGCCAGCAGTTTAAGCTACTCCTACGAGCAGTACTTC
-	TRBJ1-1	TRBV6-5	-	CASSRNRLNTEAFF	TGTGCCAGCAGTCGAAACAGGCTGAACACTGAAGCTTTCTTT
-	TRBJ1-2	TRBV19	-	CASSIGFGRDYGYTF	TGTGCCAGTAGTATAGGATTTGGGAGGGACTATGGCTACACCTTC
-	TRBJ1-2	TRBV28	TRBD1	CASTSAGGYYGYTF	TGTGCCAGCACCTCGGCAGGGGGCTATTATGGCTACACCTTC
-	TRBJ2-2	TRBV29-1	-	CSVEDRGLGTGELFF	TGCAGCGTTGAAGATCGCGGCCTTGGAACCGGGGAGCTGTTTTTT
-	TRBJ2-1	TRBV2	TRBD2	CASSPGLERRGLYNEQFF	TGTGCCAGCAGCCCGGGACTAGAGCGGCGAGGATTATACAATGAGCAGTTCTTC
-	TRBJ2-1	TRBV9	TRBD2	CASSVGGGVNEQFF	TGTGCCAGCAGCGTAGGTGGGGGGGTCAATGAGCAGTTCTTC
-	TRBJ1-1	TRBV11-2	TRBD1	CASSTAGTVAEAFF	TGTGCCAGCAGCACAGCCGGGACAGTGGCTGAAGCTTTCTTT
-	TRBJ2-7	TRBV5-5	-	CASSLDPGDYEQYF	TGTGCCAGCAGCTTGGACCCAGGGGACTACGAGCAGTACTTC
few	TRBJ2-4	TRBV27	-	CASSFSVRNIQYF	TGTGCCAGCAGTTTTTCGGTGAGAAACATTCAGTACTTC
-	TRBJ2-3	TRBV29-1	TRBD2	CSGGLALSTDTQYF	TGCAGCGGCGGACTAGCGCTTAGCACAGATACGCAGTATTTT
few	TRBJ2-2	TRBV19	-	CASSLGAALTGELFF	TGTGCCAGTAGTTTAGGCGCGGCTCTTACCGGGGAGCTGTTTTTT
-	TRBJ1-2	TRBV10-2	TRBD1	CASSPGQDYGYTF	TGCGCCAGCAGCCCGGGACAGGACTATGGCTACACCTTC
-	TRBJ2-3	TRBV11-3	TRBD2	CASSLTSGPPGDTQYF	TGTGCCAGCAGCCTAACTAGCGGCCCCCCGGGAGATACGCAGTATTTT
-	TRBJ2-7	TRBV21-1	-	CASSKLSYEQYF	TGTGCCAGCAGCAAATTATCCTACGAGCAGTACTTC
-	TRBJ2-6	TRBV5-1	-	CASSLMAGEGSGANGLTF	TGCGCCAGCAGCTTAATGGCAGGGGAAGGCTCTGGGGCCAACGGCCTGACTTTC
-	TRBJ2-5	TRBV19	-	CASSIGGTADWEAQYF	TGTGCCAGTAGTATAGGCGGGACAGCTGACTGGGAGGCCCAGTACTTC
-	TRBJ2-2	TRBV18	-	CASSQIVPGELFF	TGTGCCAGCTCACAGATAGTCCCCGGGGAGCTGTTTTTT